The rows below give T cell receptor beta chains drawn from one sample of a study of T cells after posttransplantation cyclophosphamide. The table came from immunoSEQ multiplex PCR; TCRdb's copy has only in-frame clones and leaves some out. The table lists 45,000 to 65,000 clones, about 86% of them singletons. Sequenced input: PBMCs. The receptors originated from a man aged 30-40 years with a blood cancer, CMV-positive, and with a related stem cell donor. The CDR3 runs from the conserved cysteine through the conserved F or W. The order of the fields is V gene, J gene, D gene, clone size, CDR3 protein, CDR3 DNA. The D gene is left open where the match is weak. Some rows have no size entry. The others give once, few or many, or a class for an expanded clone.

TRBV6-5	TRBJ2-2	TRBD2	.	CASSLAGGFTGELFF	TGTGCCAGCAGCCTAGCGGGAGGCTTTACCGGGGAGCTGTTTTTT
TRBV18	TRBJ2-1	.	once	CASSPPGRDYEQFF	TGTGCCAGCTCACCCCCGGGGCGGGATTATGAGCAGTTCTTC
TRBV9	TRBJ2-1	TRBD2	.	CASSVEASGSLYNEQFF	TGTGCCAGCAGCGTAGAGGCTAGCGGGAGTCTGTACAATGAGCAGTTCTTC
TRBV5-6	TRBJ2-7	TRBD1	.	CASSLVQGVGYEQYF	TGTGCCAGCAGCTTGGTACAGGGGGTGGGCTACGAGCAGTACTTC
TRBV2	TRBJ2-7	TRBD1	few	CASGGTGTFGSYEQYF	TGTGCCAGCGGCGGGACAGGGACATTCGGCTCCTACGAGCAGTACTTC
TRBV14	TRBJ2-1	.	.	CASSQWTATFYNEQFF	TGTGCCAGCAGCCAATGGACAGCAACTTTCTACAATGAGCAGTTCTTC
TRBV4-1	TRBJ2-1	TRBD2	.	CASSQEASGPYNEQFF	TGCGCCAGCAGCCAAGAAGCTAGCGGGCCGTACAATGAGCAGTTCTTC
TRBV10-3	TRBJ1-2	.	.	CAISESEGYGYTF	TGTGCCATCAGTGAGTCAGAGGGTTATGGCTACACCTTC
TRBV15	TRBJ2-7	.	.	CATSREAQRAHEQYF	TGTGCCACCAGCAGGGAAGCTCAGAGGGCACACGAGCAGTACTTC
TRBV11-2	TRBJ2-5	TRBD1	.	CASSTGQDNRKTQYF	TGTGCCAGCAGCACCGGACAGGACAATCGGAAGACCCAGTACTTC
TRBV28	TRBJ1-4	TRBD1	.	CASSLYGQDTNEKLFF	TGTGCCAGCAGTTTATACGGACAGGATACTAATGAAAAACTGTTTTTT
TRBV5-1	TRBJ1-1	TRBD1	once	CASSPYTGDGTEAFF	TGCGCCAGCAGCCCCTACACAGGGGACGGCACTGAAGCTTTCTTT
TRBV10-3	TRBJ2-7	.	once	CAIGKQGYEQYF	TGTGCCATCGGAAAACAGGGTTACGAGCAGTACTTC
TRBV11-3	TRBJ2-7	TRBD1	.	CASSPHFGTGGNYEQYF	TGTGCCAGCAGCCCACACTTTGGGACAGGGGGGAATTACGAGCAGTACTTC
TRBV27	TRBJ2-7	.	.	CASWATGSTYEQYF	TGTGCCAGCTGGGCGACAGGCTCCACCTACGAGCAGTACTTC
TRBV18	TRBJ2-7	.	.	CASSPPGLKYEQYF	TGTGCCAGCTCACCACCGGGACTTAAATACGAGCAGTACTTC
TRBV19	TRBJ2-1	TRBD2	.	CASSTGLGYYNEQFF	TGTGCCAGTAGTACGGGACTAGGGTACTACAATGAGCAGTTCTTC
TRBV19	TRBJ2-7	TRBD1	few	CASSIYWTGSSYEQYF	TGTGCCAGTAGTATTTATTGGACAGGGTCATCGTACGAGCAGTACTTC
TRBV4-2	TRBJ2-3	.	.	CASSQDLGGAGTDTQYF	TGTGCCAGCAGCCAAGATTTGGGCGGGGCGGGCACAGATACGCAGTATTTT
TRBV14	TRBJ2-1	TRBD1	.	CASSHRDRGPREQFF	TGTGCCAGCAGCCACAGAGACAGGGGGCCTCGGGAGCAGTTCTTC
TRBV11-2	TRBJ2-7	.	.	CASSLSMQAPYEQYF	TGTGCCAGCAGCTTAAGTATGCAGGCCCCCTACGAGCAGTACTTC
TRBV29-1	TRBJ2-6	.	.	CSVQKTGFGANVLTF	TGCAGCGTGCAAAAAACAGGGTTTGGGGCCAACGTCCTGACTTTC
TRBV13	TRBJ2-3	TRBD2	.	CASSLRLAGRIDTQYF	TGTGCCAGCAGCTTACGGCTAGCGGGAAGAATAGATACGCAGTATTTT
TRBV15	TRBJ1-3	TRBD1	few	CATSRGGTALGNTIYF	TGTGCCACCAGCAGAGGGGGGACAGCCCTTGGAAACACCATATATTTT
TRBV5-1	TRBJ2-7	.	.	CASSLGGLRPGEQYF	TGCGCCAGCAGCTTGGGGGGACTGAGGCCCGGCGAGCAGTACTTC
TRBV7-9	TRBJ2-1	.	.	CASSGGLNLNEQFF	TGTGCCAGCAGTGGGGGACTCAACCTCAATGAGCAGTTCTTC
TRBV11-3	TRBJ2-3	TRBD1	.	CASSSRDRGTDTQYF	TGTGCCAGCAGCTCCCGGGACAGGGGTACAGATACGCAGTATTTT
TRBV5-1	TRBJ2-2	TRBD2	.	CASSKVAGANTGELFF	TGCGCCAGCAGTAAGGTAGCGGGAGCGAACACCGGGGAGCTGTTTTTT
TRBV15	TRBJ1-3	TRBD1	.	CATSSTGGAGNTIYF	TGTGCCACCAGCAGTACAGGGGGTGCTGGAAACACCATATATTTT
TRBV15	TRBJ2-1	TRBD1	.	CATSSTAGQGFF	TGTGCCACCAGCAGCACAGCGGGACAGGGGTTCTTC
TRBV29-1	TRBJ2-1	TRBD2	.	CSEQLADPYYNEQFF	TGCAGCGAGCAACTAGCGGACCCCTACTACAATGAGCAGTTCTTC
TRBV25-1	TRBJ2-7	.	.	CASGRDLYEQYF	TGTGCCAGCGGGCGGGATCTCTACGAGCAGTACTTC
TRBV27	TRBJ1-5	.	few	CASSFFGGAHQPQHF	TGTGCCAGCAGTTTTTTCGGGGGAGCCCATCAGCCCCAGCATTTT
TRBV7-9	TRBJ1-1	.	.	CASSLRPETEAFF	TGTGCCAGCAGCTTACGTCCCGAGACTGAAGCTTTCTTT
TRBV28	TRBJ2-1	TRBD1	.	CASSFPGQVSKGEQFF	TGTGCCAGCAGTTTCCCGGGACAGGTCTCTAAAGGAGAGCAGTTCTTC
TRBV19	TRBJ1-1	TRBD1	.	CASSPEGGTGSSSAEAFF	TGTGCCAGTAGTCCCGAGGGGGGGACAGGTTCTTCTTCGGCTGAAGCTTTCTTT
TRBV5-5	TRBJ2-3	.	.	CASSPGTLTDTQYF	TGTGCCAGCAGCCCGGGTACCTTGACAGATACGCAGTATTTT
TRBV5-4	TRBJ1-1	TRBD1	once	CASSLVQGAMTEAFF	TGTGCCAGCAGCTTGGTACAGGGGGCCATGACTGAAGCTTTCTTT
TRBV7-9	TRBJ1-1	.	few	CASSFGGAEAFF	TGTGCCAGCAGCTTTGGAGGGGCTGAAGCTTTCTTT
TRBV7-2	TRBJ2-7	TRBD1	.	CASSQGQGRSFYEQYF	TGTGCCAGCAGCCAAGGACAGGGCCGCTCTTTCTACGAGCAGTACTTC
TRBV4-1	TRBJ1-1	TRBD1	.	CASSHYRGREAFF	TGCGCCAGCAGCCACTACAGGGGAAGGGAAGCTTTCTTT